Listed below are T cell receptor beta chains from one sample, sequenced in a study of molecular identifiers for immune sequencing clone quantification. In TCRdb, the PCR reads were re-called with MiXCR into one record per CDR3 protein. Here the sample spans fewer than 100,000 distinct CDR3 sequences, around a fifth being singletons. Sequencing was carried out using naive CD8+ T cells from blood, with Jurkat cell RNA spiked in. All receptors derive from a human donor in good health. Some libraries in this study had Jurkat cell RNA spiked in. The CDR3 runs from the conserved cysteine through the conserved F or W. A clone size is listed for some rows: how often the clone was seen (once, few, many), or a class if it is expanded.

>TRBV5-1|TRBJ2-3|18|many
CASSLHPGQGIVTDTQYF
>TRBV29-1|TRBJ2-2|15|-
CSVEDTNRAPGELFF
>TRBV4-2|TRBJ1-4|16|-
CASTPSVGQGNEKLFF
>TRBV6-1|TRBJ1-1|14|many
CASPNDGRGTEAFF
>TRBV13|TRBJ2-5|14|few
CASSTTSGRETQYF
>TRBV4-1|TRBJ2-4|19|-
CASSQGELAGGYAKNIQYF
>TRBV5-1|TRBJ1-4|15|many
CASSLEGTLWEKLFF
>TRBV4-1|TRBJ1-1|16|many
CASSQEPGEGNTEAFF
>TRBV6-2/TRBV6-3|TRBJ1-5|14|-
CASSPGYSAEPQHF
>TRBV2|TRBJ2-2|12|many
CATPGDTGELFF
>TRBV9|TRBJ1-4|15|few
CASSVLGGPNEKLFF
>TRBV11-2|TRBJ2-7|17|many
CASSPTRDGEVDYEQYF
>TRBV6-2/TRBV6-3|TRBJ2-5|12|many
CASWEVRETQYF
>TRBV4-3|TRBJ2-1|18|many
CASSQDLTSGSRYNEQFF
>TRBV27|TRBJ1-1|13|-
CSSVRTGGTEAFF
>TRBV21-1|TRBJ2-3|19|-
CASSHSPPPGQKSTDTQYF
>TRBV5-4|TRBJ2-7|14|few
CASGTGGRSYEQYF
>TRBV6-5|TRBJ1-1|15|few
CASSHGTGPDTEAFF
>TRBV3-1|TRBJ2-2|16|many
CASSPSGTEVAGELFF
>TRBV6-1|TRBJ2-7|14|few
CASSQGTRSYEQYF
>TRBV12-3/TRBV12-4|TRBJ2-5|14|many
CASSSSSVSETQYF
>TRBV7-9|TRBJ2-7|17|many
CASSSGLAGGKGYEQYF
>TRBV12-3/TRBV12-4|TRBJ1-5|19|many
CASSHGLRQGAFGNQPQHF
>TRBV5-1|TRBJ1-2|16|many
CASSLDSHPSNYGYTF
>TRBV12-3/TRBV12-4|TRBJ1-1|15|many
CASSFGTRGGTEAFF
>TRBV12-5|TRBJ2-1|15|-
CASGFQSGVTFEQFF
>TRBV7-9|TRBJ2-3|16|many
CASSLTGGQGADTQYF
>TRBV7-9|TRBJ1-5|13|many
CASSPDTGQPQHF
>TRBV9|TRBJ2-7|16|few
CASSPRLAGATYEQYF
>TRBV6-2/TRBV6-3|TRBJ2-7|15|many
CASSYGTGRNYEQYF
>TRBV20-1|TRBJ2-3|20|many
CSARPLKTSGGYTSTDTQYF
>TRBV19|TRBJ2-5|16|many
CASSTHGTGIQETQYF
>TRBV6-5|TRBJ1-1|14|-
CASRPDMMDTEAFF
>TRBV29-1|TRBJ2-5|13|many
CSVGAGGQETQYF
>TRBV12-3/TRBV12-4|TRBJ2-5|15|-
CASSLTGRAGETQYF
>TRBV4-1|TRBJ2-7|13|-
CASSQIGGSEQYF
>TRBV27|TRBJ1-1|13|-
CASSLLTNTEAFF
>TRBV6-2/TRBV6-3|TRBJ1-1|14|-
CASSFKFMNTEAFF
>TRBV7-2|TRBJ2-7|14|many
CASSFTGSGYEQYF
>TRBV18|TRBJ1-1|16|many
CASSPRYESLDTEAFF
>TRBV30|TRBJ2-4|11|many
CALLTDSEVHF
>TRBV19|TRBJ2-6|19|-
CASLPSTSGLSSGANVLTF
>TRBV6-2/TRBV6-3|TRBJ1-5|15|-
CASRPGKQRYQPQHF
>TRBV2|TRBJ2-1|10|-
CASSGLEQFF